Below, one T cell receptor beta chain is given with its context. In the original processing: Nucleated cell number was recorded as an estimate derived from reference gene primer amplification. Using immunoSEQ multiplex PCR, the repertoire was profiled, and TCRdb retains in-frame clones only, with some absent. V and J calls plus clone size are reproduced from that table; the DNA served to infer D and trimming. The sample has 250,000 to 400,000 clones; about nine tenths are singletons. The record originates from a study of blood T cell repertoires in COVID-19. Individuals drawn from around 24 US areas were about 18 to 89 years old. Clinical history reported by participants formed the basis on which cohorts were assigned. The V and J ends lost 9 bases and 6 bases, in that order; junction bases with no gene match: 7. CDR1 SEHNR and CDR2 FQNEAQ come from the germline V gene (reference sequence). This CDR3 spans 13 amino acids.

The chain carries TRBV7-9 and TRBJ1-4; 7 positions match TRBD1. What was sequenced was PBMCs or T cells enriched from blood (not recorded which). This receptor was identified in a man in his 60s who had recovered from COVID-19. The CDR3 DNA sequence: TGTGCCAGTACAACCAGGGGGGATGAAAAACTGTTTTTT. Translation gives CASTTRGDEKLFF.